The 3 T cell receptor beta chains below all came from one sample that was sequenced in a study of blood T cell repertoires in COVID-19. Method: immunoSEQ multiplex PCR; TCRdb's copy keeps in-frame clones and lacks some. The repertoire consists of approximately 310,000 clones, with 85% occurring once and the leading ten covering around 2%. Material for sequencing was PBMCs or T cells enriched from blood (not recorded which). All receptors come from a young woman who had been exposed to COVID-19.

The chain couples TRBV6-4 to TRBJ1-2, with unresolved D. The germline CDR1 and CDR2 sequences are MRHNA and SNTAGT. Trimming pared 2 bases from V and 2 bases from J, leaving 15 bases between. This CDR3 has 16 residues. CDR3 coding DNA: TGTGCCAGCAGTGACGTCGGAGTTCCTCGAAACTATGGCTACACCTTC. This codes for CASSDVGVPRNYGYTF.

This clone was counted at least ten times. The junction departs from germline at one end; a sequencing error may be responsible. The genes are TRBV7-7 and TRBJ2-4; 7 bases are shared with TRBD2. Per germline, CDR1 SSHAT and CDR2 FNYEAQ (reference sequence). The CDR3 is made up of 20 amino acids. The chain's CDR3 is CASSFAKDGRAHLAKNIQYF. CDR3 nucleotide sequence: TGTGCTAGCAGCTTCGCAAAAGATGGGAGGGCTCACCTAGCCAAAAACATTCAGTACTTC.

V and J are TRBV5-4 and TRBJ2-7; 8 bases map to TRBD1. Germline V gene data show CDR1 as SGHNT and CDR2 as YYREEE (reference sequence). This CDR3 is 14 amino acids long. Germline trimming cut 0 bases from V and 5 bases from J; bases unmatched to any gene: 4. Written as DNA, the CDR3 is TGTGCCAGCAGCTTGGGGACAGGGTCCCACGAGCAGTACTTC. Translating gives CASSLGTGSHEQYF.